This TCR beta chain was sequenced in a study of cytomegalovirus exposure and HLA in healthy donors. Study-wide results and caveats: TRBV6-2, TRBV6-3 and other indistinguishable V segments were excluded.

The CDR3 consists of 15 residues. Trimming cost V 6 bases and J 9 bases, with 23 bases left between them. Germline V gene data show CDR1 as MNHNY and CDR2 as SVGAGI (reference sequence). About this clone itself: No antigen is known for it.

PCR was performed using 60 Vbeta and 13 Jbeta primers. The repertoire was sequenced with immunoSEQ multiplex PCR; TCRdb's copy has only in-frame clones and lacks some. The data hold around 170,000 clones, with around 78% observed a single time. The TCR sequence derives from a man between 18 and 29 years old in good health and CMV-seronegative. This chain joins TRBV6-6 and TRBJ2-5; TRBD2 is a possible D gene (6 bases). The sequenced material came from PBMCs. The CDR3 nucleotides read TGTGCCAGCAGCCCCGGGCGGGGCTTGGTTGTGTCCCAGTACTTC. It encodes CASSPGRGLVVSQYF.